Presented here are 6 T cell receptor beta chains from one specimen sequenced in a study of T cell responses to AZD1222 COVID-19 vaccine. Data came from immunoSEQ multiplex PCR; TCRdb stores just in-frame clones and leaves some out. This table has 150,000 to 200,000 clones, 80% to 90% appearing once. The specimen was peripheral blood, collected on day 0 of MenACWY control vaccination. The receptor source for this set is an adult in good health.

V is TRBV7-3 and J is TRBJ2-1; 8 nucleotides line up with TRBD2. V lost 1 base, J lost 2 bases, and 4 bases stayed unmatched. The CDR3 spans 16 residues. Per the germline V gene, CDR1 is SGHTA and CDR2 is FQGTGA. CDR3 nucleotide sequence: TGTGCCAGCAGCTTAAGCGGGGGGCAGGCCTACAATGAGCAGTTCTTC. It specifies CASSLSGGQAYNEQFF.

J is TRBJ1-5 and V is TRBV28; 9 bases are a match to TRBD1. The V gene end was trimmed by 4 bases and the J gene end by 5 bases; junction bases not matched to a gene: 6. From germline, CDR1 is MDHEN and CDR2 SYDVKM. The CDR3 is 15 residues long. The CDR3, as DNA: TGTGCCAGCAGTTCAGGACAGGGGCGGGATCAGCCCCAGCATTTT. Protein product: CASSSGQGRDQPQHF.

This sequence joins TRBV6-5 and TRBJ2-5; unclear D gene. This CDR3 contains 15 residues. The V end was cut by 5 bases, the J end by 0 bases, with 13 bases between. CDR1 and CDR2 from the germline V gene are MNHEY and SVGAGI. The CDR3 bases are TGTGCCAGCAGTACGGCAGAAAGGTACCAAGAGACCCAGTACTTC. Its protein product is CASSTAERYQETQYF.

The chain couples TRBV7-2 to TRBJ1-1, with 7 bases lining up with TRBD1. The germline CDR1 and CDR2 sequences are SGHTA and FQGNSA. This CDR3 has 13 residues. The trim removed 0 bases at V and 7 bases at J, leaving 2 bases unmatched. The DNA of the CDR3 is TGTGCCAGCAGCTTAGCCAGGGGGGGTGAAGCTTTCTTT. This encodes CASSLARGGEAFF. The complete variable domain, with remaining parts taken from reference TRBV7-2 and TRBJ1-1, reads GAGVSQSPSNKVTEKGKDVELRCDPISGHTALYWYRQSLGQGLEFLIYFQGNSAPDKSGLPSDRFSAERTGGSVSTLTIQRTQQEDSAVYLCASSLARGGEAFFGQGTRLTVV.

The chain links TRBV9 to TRBJ1-2, with 12 nucleotides matching TRBD1. This CDR3 comprises 18 residues. V lost 6 bases and J lost 4; bases outside the gene matches: 16. Germline V gene sequence: CDR1 SGDLS, CDR2 YYNGEE. As DNA, the CDR3 is TGTGCCAGCACCTTAGATATAATGGGGACAGGGGGCAGCTATGGCTACACCTTC. This sequence encodes CASTLDIMGTGGSYGYTF.

The gene calls are TRBV7-9 and TRBJ2-7, with 9 bases lining up with TRBD2. Germline V lookup: CDR1 SEHNR, CDR2 FQNEAQ (reference sequence). The J segment lost 5 bases and the V segment lost 0 bases, leaving 8 bases of the junction unmatched. The CDR3 is 16 residues long. The CDR3 reads CASSLALGGGGNEQYF. For the CDR3, the DNA is TGTGCCAGCAGCTTAGCGCTTGGCGGGGGGGGAAACGAGCAGTACTTC.